This T cell receptor (beta chain) originates from a study of OX40 agonist ivuxolimab in advanced cancers. Turning to the overall study: Ivuxolimab, which targeted the costimulatory receptor OX40 (CD134), was an agonistic, fully human IgG2 monoclonal antibody. A male proportion of roughly 80% and a mean age of approximately 62 years, ranging from roughly 20 to 80, were recorded for the dose-escalation cohort. Among the roughly 50 dose-escalation patients, approximately 20 had hepatocellular carcinoma, 15 melanoma, 9 renal cell carcinoma and 9 head and neck cancer. The paper covers the monotherapy dose-escalation part of the phase I ivuxolimab trial, which included N of about 50 patients. Partial responses occurred in three dose-escalation patients, of whom one had hepatocellular carcinoma and two had cutaneous melanoma. Peripheral TCRbeta sequencing aimed to test whether ivuxolimab altered TCR sequence diversity and caused clonal T-cell expansion. Intravenous ivuxolimab was administered to patients every 2 weeks at six dose levels: 0.01, 0.1, 0.3, 1.5, 3 and 10 mg/kg. Prior anti-PD-1, anti-PD-L1 or anti-CTLA-4 therapy was permitted, and checkpoint inhibitors had been received by around 40% of dose-escalation patients.

The trial excluded patients who had a history of autoimmune disease or who were on systemic immunosuppression. Peripheral blood for TCR sequencing was collected from all dose cohorts at baseline, on cycle 4 day 1, and on cycle 7 day 1. Samples were obtained from an open-label, multicenter, first-in-human phase I dose-escalation trial of ivuxolimab. Adults with locally advanced or metastatic melanoma, renal cell carcinoma, hepatocellular carcinoma or head and neck squamous cell carcinoma were enrolled in the trial. CD4+ and CD8+ T cells were sorted separately from peripheral blood before TCR sequencing. To sequence the TCRbeta CDR3 region, genomic DNA was isolated from the sorted cells. The immunoSEQ Assay was used to sequence the TCRbeta CDR3 regions. Imported from immuneACCESS, the table was reduced by TCRdb to in-frame sequences with V and J called. These copies leave out some clones; in studies compared against another copy, an unresolved V gene accounts for under half, and the cause of the remainder is not known. Across this sample there are 66,000 or so clones, with roughly four fifths seen only once. About 4.5% of the sample lies in the top ten.

General findings and caveats noted by the study authors: At doses from 0.1 to 3.0 mg/kg, clonal expansion was seen in both CD4+ and CD8+ blood T cells between baseline and week 6. After ivuxolimab, expanded clones were on average more numerous among CD8+ T cells than among CD4+ T cells. Which antigens the clonally expanded peripheral T cells were specific for was not determined. Low levels of normalized T-cell clonal expansion were also seen in some patients who did not respond. Partial responders in the 0.1-3.0 mg/kg groups had among the lowest normalized peripheral clonal expansion, especially among CD8+ T cells.

Turning to this clone: The antigen it binds to is not known. No quality values exist for individual bases; no much larger clone is one base distant.

CDR1 and CDR2 (SGHDT, YYEEEE) derive from the germline V gene. CDR3 length: 15 amino acids, cysteine to phenylalanine. Left in the record is the CDR3 DNA by itself, 45 bases read in frame from the first base. V loses 4 bases, J loses 0 bases, and the germline ends lie 10 bases apart. The rearranged segments are TRBV5-6 and TRBJ1-4; no confident D gene assignment can be made. The TCR sequence derives from an adult with an advanced solid tumor such as melanoma, head and neck, liver or kidney cancer. The material sequenced was CD4+ or CD8+ T cells sorted from blood, taken in a trial of the OX40 agonist ivuxolimab. The DNA sequence is as follows: TGTGCCAGCAGCCTGGCACCTACAACTAATGAAAAACTGTTTTTT. Translated, it reads CASSLAPTTNEKLFF.